These 27 T cell receptor beta chains share one sample of origin, sequenced in a study of blood T cell repertoires in COVID-19. Profiling relied on immunoSEQ multiplex PCR, and the TCRdb table lists in-frame clones only, not all of them. This sample has roughly 140,000 clones, with about nine tenths found just once. The sample comprised peripheral blood. These receptors all come from a man over 45 with active or convalescent COVID-19.

This clone occurred once. The rearrangement uses TRBV16 and TRBJ1-1, with 7 nucleotides matching TRBD1. After removal of 1 base from V and 8 bases from J, the junction contained 10 bases not matched to a gene. Germline V lookup: CDR1 KGHSY, CDR2 FQNENV. The CDR3 length is 15 residues. The CDR3 region has the DNA TGTGCCAGCAGCCAATGGGGGACAGCGCAGGCCGAAGCTTTCTTT. This codes for CASSQWGTAQAEAFF.

The chain uses TRBV29-1 and TRBJ1-5; D is perhaps TRBD1 (6 bases). The V end lost 4 bases, the J end lost 4 bases, and 11 bases lay between the germline ends. Germline V gene data show CDR1 as SQVTM and CDR2 as ANQGSEA. CDR3 size: 13 residues. The CDR3 sequence is CSVGWGHNQPQHF. In DNA, the CDR3 is TGCAGCGTTGGTTGGGGACATAATCAGCCCCAGCATTTT.

This chain links TRBV19 with TRBJ2-1, with D possibly being TRBD2 (5 bases). V lost 1 base and J 5 bases, leaving 21 bases between the germline ends. CDR1 LNHDA and CDR2 SQIVND come from the germline V gene (reference sequence). The CDR3 sequence is 18 residues long. As DNA, the CDR3 is TGTGCCAGTAGTATAGGGACGGTAAGATCTAGCAGGCACAATGAGCAGTTCTTC. Its protein product is CASSIGTVRSSRHNEQFF. Complete variable domain (other parts from reference TRBV19 and TRBJ2-1): DGGITQSPKYLFRKEGQNVTLSCEQNLNHDAMYWYRQDPGQGLRLIYYSQIVNDFQKGDIAEGYSVSREKKESFPLTVTSAQKNPTAFYLCASSIGTVRSSRHNEQFFGPGTRLTVL.

This chain joins TRBV19 and TRBJ2-7; D perhaps matches TRBD2 (5 bases). Trimming took off 6 bases at V and 1 base at J, with 16 bases between the two ends. Looked up from germline, CDR1 is LNHDA and CDR2 is SQIVND (reference sequence). The CDR3 totals 15 residues. This chain's CDR3 is CASSSSGLGSYEQYF. CDR3 nucleotide sequence: TGTGCCAGTAGCTCCAGCGGCCTGGGATCCTACGAGCAGTACTTC.

V and J are TRBV9 and TRBJ2-2; D is possibly TRBD2 (6 bases). This CDR3 comprises 15 residues. Germline V gene data show CDR1 as SGDLS and CDR2 as YYNGEE. V lost 4 bases and J 4 bases, leaving 14 bases between the germline ends. The CDR3 DNA sequence: TGTGCCAGCAGCTCCCGGGGGACGATCACCGGGGAGCTGTTTTTT. It translates to CASSSRGTITGELFF. Full variable domain (outside the CDR3, taken from reference TRBV9 and TRBJ2-2): DSGVTQTPKHLITATGQRVTLRCSPRSGDLSVYWYQQSLDQGLQFLIQYYNGEERAKGNILERFSAQQFPDLHSELNLSSLELGDSALYFCASSSRGTITGELFFGEGSRLTVL.

This clone was seen only once. J is TRBJ2-1 and V is TRBV19; 9 bases map to TRBD2. V gave up 4 bases and J gave up 15 bases; unmatched junction bases: 10. CDR1 is LNHDA, CDR2 SQIVND, per germline (reference sequence). CDR3 length: 13 amino acids. This CDR3 is CASSTLAGLLSFF. As DNA, the CDR3 is TGTGCCAGTAGTACCCTAGCGGGACTCCTCTCGTTCTTC.

This chain connects TRBV5-1 to TRBJ2-7; TRBD2 aligns across 11 bases. Germline loops: CDR1 SGHRS, CDR2 YFSETQ. The CDR3 is 14 residues long. V was pared by 5 bases and J by 7 bases, with 8 bases of the junction left unmatched. Here the CDR3 reads CASRELAGGEEQYF. The CDR3 region has the DNA TGCGCCAGCAGGGAGCTAGCGGGAGGTGAAGAGCAGTACTTC.

V usage is TRBV11-3 and J usage is TRBJ2-1; possibly TRBD2 for D (6 bases). In germline, CDR1 is SGHNT, CDR2 YENEEA. The CDR3 runs 14 residues. V lost 3 bases and J 5 bases, leaving 11 bases between the germline ends. Here the CDR3 reads CASSFIGGNNEQFF. For the CDR3, the DNA is TGTGCCAGCAGCTTTATCGGCGGGAACAATGAGCAGTTCTTC.

The chain is built from TRBV7-2 and TRBJ1-2; 7 bases align to TRBD1. Germline values: CDR1 SGHTA, CDR2 FQGNSA. This CDR3 region has 16 residues. V was clipped by 6 bases and J by 3 bases; unmatched bases: 13. The CDR3 is CASRQGRDSIDYGYTF. The CDR3, as DNA: TGTGCCAGCAGACAAGGCCGGGACAGCATTGACTATGGCTACACCTTC.

The rearrangement joins TRBV5-1 to TRBJ1-1; the D is unclear. The V and J ends lost 5 bases and 1 base respectively, with 9 bases between them. Germline CDR1 and CDR2: SGHRS and YFSETQ. This CDR3 spans 13 amino acids. The DNA for the CDR3 is TGCGCCAGCAGTCAGACAAGGAACACTGAAGCTTTCTTT. This translates into CASSQTRNTEAFF.

The rearrangement uses TRBV9 and TRBJ2-2, with 8 bases matching TRBD2. This CDR3 contains 17 residues. Germline loops: CDR1 SGDLS, CDR2 YYNGEE. The J segment lost 6 bases and the V segment lost 4 bases, leaving 14 bases of the junction unmatched. The CDR3 region is CASSPGRGKPRAGELFF. CDR3 bases: TGTGCCAGCAGCCCCGGGAGGGGAAAGCCCAGGGCCGGGGAGCTGTTTTTT.

In its sample, this clone was seen a few times. This chain joins TRBV18 and TRBJ1-5; D is unresolved. The ends were cut back, 2 bases at V and 0 bases at J, with 11 bases in the middle. Per the germline V gene, CDR1 is KGHSH and CDR2 is LQKENI. This CDR3 is 16 amino acids long. The CDR3 is CASSPLAGNSNQPQHF. For the CDR3, the DNA is TGTGCCAGCTCACCATTGGCAGGAAATAGCAATCAGCCCCAGCATTTT.

V usage is TRBV24-1 and J usage is TRBJ2-5; D is perhaps TRBD1 (6 bases). The CDR3 sequence is 13 residues long. Trimming removed 6 bases from V and 3 bases from J, with 10 bases in between. Germline CDR1 and CDR2: KGHDR and SFDVKD. The CDR3 DNA reads as TGTGCCACCAGTAGGGGACAAGAAGAGACCCAGTACTTC. This codes for CATSRGQEETQYF.

The J gene is TRBJ2-1, the V gene TRBV5-6; 10 positions match TRBD2. CDR1 SGHDT and CDR2 YYEEEE come from the germline V gene. The CDR3 is 15 amino acids. V was clipped by 0 bases and J by 6 bases; unmatched bases: 3. CDR3 loop: CASSLAAGGSNEQFF. The DNA of the CDR3 is TGTGCCAGCAGCTTGGCAGCGGGAGGGTCCAATGAGCAGTTCTTC.

V usage is TRBV5-1 and J usage is TRBJ1-2; no clear D gene. V lost 0 bases and J lost 5, with 8 bases in between. The CDR3 runs 13 residues. Germline CDR1 is SGHRS and CDR2 is YFSETQ. CDR3 coding DNA: TGCGCCAGCAGCTTGGGTGTAGCGTATGGCTACACCTTC. As protein: CASSLGVAYGYTF.

The gene calls are TRBV24-1 and TRBJ1-2, with D hard to call. The CDR3 is 14 residues long. The germline CDR1 and CDR2 sequences are KGHDR and SFDVKD. Trimming took off 3 bases at V and 4 bases at J, with 11 bases between the two ends. The CDR3 DNA follows: TGTGCCACCAGTGATCTTGGACGGGGCTATGGCTACACCTTC. This codes for CATSDLGRGYGYTF.

V and J are TRBV5-6 and TRBJ2-1, with 8 bases matching TRBD2. V was pared by 3 bases and J by 2 bases, with 7 bases of the junction left unmatched. Germline V gives CDR1 SGHDT, CDR2 YYEEEE. The CDR3 totals 16 residues. In nucleotides, the CDR3 is TGTGCCAGCAGCTCTAGCGGGCGGGACACCTACAATGAGCAGTTCTTC. Translated, it gives CASSSSGRDTYNEQFF.

The chain links TRBV7-2 to TRBJ2-7; perhaps TRBD2 as D (7 bases). The CDR3 covers 17 residues. Germline-derived CDR1 and CDR2 are SGHTA and FQGNSA. The V end was cut by 4 bases, the J end by 2 bases, with 21 bases between. The DNA of the CDR3 is TGTGCCAGCAGCTCGGGGGGCACGATCCGTCGGACCTACGAGCAGTACTTC. Translation: CASSSGGTIRRTYEQYF.

In its sample, this clone was seen once. The gene calls are TRBV11-2 and TRBJ2-7; maybe TRBD1 (5 bases). V dropped 4 bases and J dropped 1 base, with 8 bases sitting between them. The CDR3 consists of 13 residues. CDR1 and CDR2 from the germline V gene are SGHAT and FQNNGV. CDR3 DNA: TGTGCCAGCAGCTGGACACGTTCCTACGAGCAGTACTTC. The encoded protein is CASSWTRSYEQYF.

The CDR3 DNA sequence: TGTGCCAGCAGTTTACTACAGGGGGCGATGAACACTGAAGCTTTCTTT. Translation gives CASSLLQGAMNTEAFF. This chain connects TRBV27 to TRBJ1-1, with 9 bases fitting TRBD1. In germline, CDR1 is MNHEY, CDR2 SMNVEV (reference sequence). V shed 2 bases, J shed 0 bases, and the junction held 4 bases outside the gene matches. The CDR3 runs to 16 residues.

The J gene is TRBJ1-1, the V gene TRBV7-6, with 9 bases identical to TRBD1. CDR3 size: 13 residues. Looked up from germline, CDR1 is SGHVS and CDR2 is FNYEAQ. V lost 5 bases to trimming and J lost 11 bases; unmatched junction nucleotides: 9. The CDR3: CASSPATGGVAFF. The CDR3 DNA sequence: TGTGCCAGCAGCCCAGCAACAGGGGGCGTCGCTTTCTTT.

This clone was found a few times. The chain links TRBV9 to TRBJ2-5, with D possibly TRBD2 on 5 matching bases. The CDR3 is 14 amino acids. Germline V gene data show CDR1 as SGDLS and CDR2 as YYNGEE. The ends were cut back, 3 bases at V and 5 bases at J, with 14 bases in the middle. CDR3 amino acids: CASSAAIGMETQYF. In nucleotides, the CDR3 is TGTGCCAGCAGCGCAGCGATCGGGATGGAGACCCAGTACTTC.

V usage is TRBV7-6 and J usage is TRBJ2-1; TRBD1 matches 8 bases. The V gene's germline CDR1 is SGHVS and CDR2 FNYEAQ. The CDR3 length is 15 residues. J was trimmed by 8 bases and V by 5 bases; bases with no gene match: 11. This CDR3 is CASSPPDRVEDEQFF. CDR3 in DNA: TGTGCCAGCAGCCCTCCGGACAGGGTTGAGGATGAGCAGTTCTTC. Based on the CDR3 plus reference TRBV7-6 and TRBJ2-1, the full variable domain is GAGVSQSPRYKVTKRGQDVALRCDPISGHVSLYWYRQALGQGPEFLTYFNYEAQQDKSGLPNDRFSAERPEGSISTLTIQRTEQRDSAMYRCASSPPDRVEDEQFFGPGTRLTVL.

This chain links TRBV20-1 with TRBJ2-1, with a weak D call TRBD2 (6 bases). Germline CDR1 and CDR2: DFQATT and SNEGSKA (reference sequence). This CDR3 is built from 14 residues. Trimming pared 3 bases from V and 2 bases from J, leaving 11 bases between. For the CDR3, the DNA is TGCAGTGCTAGTGACGGGAGCACCTACAATGAGCAGTTCTTC. It specifies CSASDGSTYNEQFF.

The chain carries TRBV24-1 and TRBJ1-2, with D perhaps matching TRBD1 (6 bases). Germline CDR1 and CDR2: KGHDR and SFDVKD. V lost 4 bases and J 0 bases, leaving 14 bases between the germline ends. CDR3 length equals 16 residues. The CDR3 region has the DNA TGTGCCACCAGTGACCCAGGACAGAATTCTAACTATGGCTACACCTTC. As protein: CATSDPGQNSNYGYTF.

The chain has TRBV24-1 and TRBJ1-5, with 10 bases aligning to TRBD1. V lost 4 bases and J lost 11; bases outside the gene matches: 10. The germline CDR1 and CDR2 sequences are KGHDR and SFDVKD. The CDR3 has 15 amino acids. DNA of the CDR3: TGTGCCACCAGTGACCCAGGACAGGGGGTTACGACCCAGCATTTT. Amino acids: CATSDPGQGVTTQHF.

This rearrangement joins TRBV27 to TRBJ2-1; D gene unclear. The CDR3 runs 15 residues. The germline V and J ends were trimmed by 7 bases and 0 bases, with 13 bases remaining between them. The V gene's germline CDR1 is MNHEY and CDR2 SMNVEV (reference sequence). The CDR3 sequence is CASTPGFSSYNEQFF. The CDR3, as DNA: TGTGCCAGCACACCGGGTTTTAGCTCCTACAATGAGCAGTTCTTC.